This record covers a single TCR beta chain. TCRdb called the 5' RACE reads again in MiXCR, with one record for every CDR3 protein. The table has 550,000 to 700,000 distinct CDR3 sequences, about a sixth seen once. This record comes from a study of T-cell memory formation after mild COVID-19. Trimming took off 2 bases at V and 2 bases at J, with 11 bases between the two ends. The germline gives CDR1 SGHVS, CDR2 FNYEAQ. This CDR3 has 15 amino acids. The clonotype was recovered from an adult woman who had mild COVID-19 (a few samples of this study predate the infection). Cell type and time point are not known. Source material: PBMCs or a T cell subset sorted from them (not recorded which). The chain is built from TRBV7-6 and TRBJ2-3; D assignment may be TRBD1 or TRBD2 (5 bases each). CDR3 nucleotides: TGTGCCAGCAGCTTACGGCCAGGGACCACAGATACGCAGTATTTT. Amino acids: CASSLRPGTTDTQYF. The whole variable domain, remainder taken from reference TRBV7-6 and TRBJ2-3, is GAGVSQSPRYKVTKRGQDVALRCDPISGHVSLYWYRQALGQGPEFLTYFNYEAQQDKSGLPNDRFSAERPEGSISTLTIQRTEQRDSAMYRCASSLRPGTTDTQYFGPGTRLTVL.